The clone carrying this T cell receptor (beta chain) has just a few counts. Its antigen remains unknown. The sample is drawn from a study of CD8 T cells in ankylosing spondylitis. Via MiXCR, TCRdb re-called the 5' RACE reads, giving one row per CDR3 protein. The repertoire includes over 150,000 distinct CDR3 sequences, 15% to 20% of them detected once, and around 4% sits in the top ten. Looked up from germline, CDR1 is DFQATT and CDR2 is SNEGSKA (reference sequence). CDR3 length equals 11 residues. V lost 5 bases to trimming and J lost 7 bases, with 9 bases between them. Broader study findings: Seemingly distinctive of ankylosing spondylitis blood was a TCR beta motif formed by eight highly homologous variants. Within peripheral blood, clones linked to disease were CD8+ and relatively rare. Matched ankylosing spondylitis synovial fluid reportedly showed significant enrichment of disease-linked clones.

The material sequenced was blood, either unsorted or a sorted T cell fraction (not recorded which). The TCR was taken from a male donor under 30 with ankylosing spondylitis or in good health (not recorded which). This chain uses TRBV20-1 with TRBJ2-1; D is unresolved. CDR3 loop: CSALRLNEQFF. The CDR3 coding sequence is TGCAGTGCTTTGCGCCTGAATGAGCAGTTCTTC.